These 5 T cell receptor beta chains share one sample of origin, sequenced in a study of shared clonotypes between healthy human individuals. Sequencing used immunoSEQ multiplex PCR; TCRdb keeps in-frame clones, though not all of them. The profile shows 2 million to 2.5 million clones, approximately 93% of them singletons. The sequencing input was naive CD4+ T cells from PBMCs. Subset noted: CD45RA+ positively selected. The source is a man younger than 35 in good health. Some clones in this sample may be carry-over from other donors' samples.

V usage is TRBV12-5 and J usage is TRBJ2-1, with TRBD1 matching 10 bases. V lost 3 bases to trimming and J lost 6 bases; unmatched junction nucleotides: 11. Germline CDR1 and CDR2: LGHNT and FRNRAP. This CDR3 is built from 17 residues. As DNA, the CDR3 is TGTGCTAGTGGTTTCCAAAGACAGGGGGCGCTGGGCAATGAGCAGTTCTTC. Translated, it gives CASGFQRQGALGNEQFF.

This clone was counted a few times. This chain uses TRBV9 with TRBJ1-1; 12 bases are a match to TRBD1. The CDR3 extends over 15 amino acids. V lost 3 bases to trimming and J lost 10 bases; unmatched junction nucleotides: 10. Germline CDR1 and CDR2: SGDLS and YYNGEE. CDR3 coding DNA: TGTGCCAGCAGCGGATTCTCCGGGACAGGGGGCCGAGCTTTCTTT. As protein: CASSGFSGTGGRAFF.

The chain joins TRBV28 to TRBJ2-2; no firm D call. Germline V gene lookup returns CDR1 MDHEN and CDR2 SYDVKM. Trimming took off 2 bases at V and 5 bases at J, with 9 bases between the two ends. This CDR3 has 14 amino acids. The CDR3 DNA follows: TGTGCCAGCAGTTTAGGCTTACGAACCGGGGAGCTGTTTTTT. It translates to CASSLGLRTGELFF.

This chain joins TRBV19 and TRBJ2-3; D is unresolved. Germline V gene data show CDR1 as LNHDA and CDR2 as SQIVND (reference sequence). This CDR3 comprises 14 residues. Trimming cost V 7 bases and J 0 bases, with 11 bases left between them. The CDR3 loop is CASKVGFSTDTQYF. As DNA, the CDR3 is TGTGCCAGTAAGGTCGGCTTTAGCACAGATACGCAGTATTTT. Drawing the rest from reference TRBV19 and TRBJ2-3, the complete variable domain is DGGITQSPKYLFRKEGQNVTLSCEQNLNHDAMYWYRQDPGQGLRLIYYSQIVNDFQKGDIAEGYSVSREKKESFPLTVTSAQKNPTAFYLCASKVGFSTDTQYFGPGTRLTVL.

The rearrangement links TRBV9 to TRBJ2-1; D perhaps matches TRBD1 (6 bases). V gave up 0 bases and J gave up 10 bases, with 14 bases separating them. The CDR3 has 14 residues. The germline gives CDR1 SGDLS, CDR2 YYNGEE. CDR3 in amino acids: CASSVAPNRVEQFF. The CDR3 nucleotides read TGTGCCAGCAGCGTAGCCCCCAACAGGGTAGAGCAGTTCTTC.